The next 32 T cell receptor beta chains were all read from a single sample in a study of cytomegalovirus exposure and HLA in healthy donors. The data were produced by immunoSEQ multiplex PCR, yet TCRdb's version contains in-frame clones alone and is incomplete. The sample yields under 250,000 clones, around 87% seen once. The sequencing sample was made of PBMCs. These receptors all come from a woman between 18 and 29 years old in good health and CMV-seropositive.

This clone was recorded only once. V gene TRBV9 combines with J gene TRBJ1-5, with a weak D call TRBD1 (5 bases). The germline CDR1 and CDR2 sequences are SGDLS and YYNGEE. The CDR3 length is 14 residues. The V end was cut by 2 bases, the J end by 2 bases, with 8 bases between. The CDR3 coding sequence is TGTGCCAGCAGCGTCCAGGGTGGCAATCAGCCCCAGCATTTT. Translation gives CASSVQGGNQPQHF.

The gene calls are TRBV5-1 and TRBJ2-7; possible D gene TRBD1, 6 bases. The V end lost 4 bases, the J end lost 7 bases, and 15 bases lay between the germline ends. The CDR3 loop spans 13 amino acids. Germline V lookup: CDR1 SGHRS, CDR2 YFSETQ. The CDR3 sequence: CASSPGTPREQYF. The DNA for the CDR3 is TGCGCCAGCAGCCCCGGGACACCGCGGGAGCAGTACTTC.

V is TRBV10-3 and J is TRBJ1-1; the D is unclear. V dropped 0 bases and J dropped 1 base, with 6 bases sitting between them. CDR3 length equals 14 residues. CDR1 is ENHRY and CDR2 is SYGVKD in the germline V gene. The CDR3 region is CAISESRGNTEAFF. The DNA of the CDR3 is TGTGCCATCAGTGAGTCTCGAGGGAACACTGAAGCTTTCTTT.

The chain is built from TRBV5-1 and TRBJ2-7; 7 nucleotides match TRBD2. The CDR3 has 15 amino acids. In germline, CDR1 is SGHRS, CDR2 YFSETQ. The V segment lost 0 bases and the J segment 2 bases; nucleotides outside the gene matches: 5. CDR3 nucleotides: TGCGCCAGCAGCTTGGAAACTAGCGCCACCTACGAGCAGTACTTC. This sequence encodes CASSLETSATYEQYF. The whole variable domain, remainder taken from reference TRBV5-1 and TRBJ2-7, is KAGVTQTPRYLIKTRGQQVTLSCSPISGHRSVSWYQQTPGQGLQFLFEYFSETQRNKGNFPGRFSGRQFSNSRSEMNVSTLELGDSALYLCASSLETSATYEQYFGPGTRLTVT.

The chain has TRBV5-1 and TRBJ2-4; 7 bases are shared with TRBD1. Germline V gene sequence: CDR1 SGHRS, CDR2 YFSETQ. This CDR3 spans 15 amino acids. With V trimmed by 6 bases and J by 0 bases, 6 bases remained unmatched. DNA of the CDR3: TGCGCCAGCACCGGGACAGTGGGAGCCAAAAACATTCAGTACTTC. It translates to CASTGTVGAKNIQYF. The full variable domain, with the rest looked up from reference TRBV5-1 and TRBJ2-4, is KAGVTQTPRYLIKTRGQQVTLSCSPISGHRSVSWYQQTPGQGLQFLFEYFSETQRNKGNFPGRFSGRQFSNSRSEMNVSTLELGDSALYLCASTGTVGAKNIQYFGAGTRLSVL.

The rearrangement uses TRBV5-6 and TRBJ2-4; 11 positions match TRBD2. The CDR3 has 19 amino acids. V lost 0 bases to trimming and J lost 0 bases; unmatched junction nucleotides: 8. Germline CDR1 is SGHDT and CDR2 is YYEEEE. CDR3 nucleotide sequence: TGTGCCAGCAGCTTGGCGGGTCTAGCGGGAGGTAAAGCCAAAAACATTCAGTACTTC. It yields the protein CASSLAGLAGGKAKNIQYF.

This clone was picked up one time. The chain is built from TRBV7-9 and TRBJ1-4; the D is unclear. The CDR3 is made up of 14 amino acids. Trimming shortened V by 3 bases and J by 4 bases, and 9 bases separated the two germline ends. The germline V gene encodes CDR1 SEHNR and CDR2 FQNEAQ (reference sequence). CDR3 in amino acids: CASSFSGFNEKLFF. CDR3 bases: TGTGCCAGCAGCTTCTCCGGGTTTAATGAAAAACTGTTTTTT.

The chain uses TRBV28 and TRBJ1-5, with D possibly being TRBD1 (5 bases). The V and J ends lost 8 bases and 9 bases respectively, with 11 bases between them. Germline CDR1 reads MDHEN; CDR2 reads SYDVKM. This CDR3 region has 11 residues. This chain's CDR3 is CASFYQGPQHF. The CDR3 DNA reads as TGTGCCAGCTTCTACCAGGGGCCCCAGCATTTT. The full variable domain, completed using reference TRBV28 and TRBJ1-5, is DVKVTQSSRYLVKRTGEKVFLECVQDMDHENMFWYRQDPGLGLRLIYFSYDVKMKEKGDIPEGYSVSREKKERFSLILESASTNQTSMYLCASFYQGPQHFGDGTRLSIL.

This clone has just one count. The chain has TRBV20-1 and TRBJ2-7; D perhaps matches TRBD1 (5 bases). V dropped 3 bases and J dropped 4 bases, with 7 bases sitting between them. CDR3 length: 11 amino acids. Germline CDR1 and CDR2: DFQATT and SNEGSKA (reference sequence). CDR3 in DNA: TGCAGTGCTAGCCGACAGTACGAGCAGTACTTC. This gives the protein CSASRQYEQYF.

The V call is TRBV28, the J call TRBJ1-2; 9 bases align to TRBD1. The junction had 14 bases not matched to a gene; V was cut back by 6 bases and J by 3 bases. Germline values: CDR1 MDHEN, CDR2 SYDVKM. The CDR3 is 17 amino acids. CDR3 in DNA: TGTGCCAGCAGACTCACAGGGGGCGCAGGTCCTGACTATGGCTACACCTTC. Amino acids: CASRLTGGAGPDYGYTF.

The chain is built from TRBV5-1 and TRBJ1-2; perhaps TRBD1 as D (6 bases). This CDR3 has 14 residues. Trimming took 3 bases from V and 4 from J, leaving 13 bases between them. CDR1 is SGHRS and CDR2 is YFSETQ in the germline V gene. CDR3 region: CASSYLFRGYGYTF. The CDR3 region has the DNA TGCGCCAGCAGCTACCTATTCAGGGGCTATGGCTACACCTTC.

The chain is built from TRBV6-4 and TRBJ2-7, with TRBD1 matching over 8 bases. Germline trimming cut 3 bases from V and 2 bases from J; bases unmatched to any gene: 15. The germline V gene has CDR1 MRHNA and CDR2 SNTAGT. CDR3 length equals 18 residues. CDR3 sequence: CASSEKFSFGTGAYEQYF. The CDR3 DNA is TGTGCCAGCAGTGAAAAGTTTAGTTTCGGGACAGGAGCCTACGAGCAGTACTTC.

The genes are TRBV28 and TRBJ1-1; TRBD1 is a possible D gene (6 bases). The germline V gene encodes CDR1 MDHEN and CDR2 SYDVKM. This CDR3 contains 15 residues. V was pared by 6 bases and J by 3 bases, with 17 bases between. CDR3 in DNA: TGTGCCAGCAGGGGAGGGGGTGGCAGGGACACTGAAGCTTTCTTT. Translating gives CASRGGGGRDTEAFF.

The chain employs TRBV7-9 and TRBJ2-5; the match to TRBD1 covers 10 bases. Trimming at V came to 5 bases and at J to 6 bases, leaving 12 bases not matched to a gene. CDR1 SEHNR and CDR2 FQNEAQ come from the germline V gene (reference sequence). This CDR3 region has 16 residues. CDR3 sequence reads: CASSTPGTGVPKTQYF. DNA for the CDR3: TGTGCCAGCAGCACACCCGGGACAGGGGTGCCGAAGACCCAGTACTTC.

This sequence joins TRBV28 and TRBJ1-1; D is ambiguous. The CDR3 runs to 17 residues. Trimming pared 3 bases from V and 2 bases from J, leaving 19 bases between. Per the germline V gene, CDR1 is MDHEN and CDR2 is SYDVKM. CDR3 residues: CASSFFWGMGENTEAFF. CDR3 nucleotide sequence: TGTGCCAGCAGTTTCTTTTGGGGTATGGGAGAAAACACTGAAGCTTTCTTT.

This clone was recorded only once. This rearrangement joins TRBV6-1 to TRBJ1-1; D is undetermined. V lost 2 bases and J lost 0, with 16 bases in between. From germline, CDR1 is MNHNS and CDR2 SASEGT. CDR3 length: 17 residues. The CDR3 loop reads CASSESMTKAMNTEAFF. The CDR3 nucleotides read TGTGCCAGCAGTGAAAGCATGACAAAAGCCATGAACACTGAAGCTTTCTTT.

Comments on this clone: Within the sample, other DNA sequences also encode this same CDR3. J is TRBJ1-4 and V is TRBV5-4, with D perhaps TRBD1 (6 bases). This CDR3 has 14 amino acids. Trimming took 0 bases from V and 3 from J, leaving 6 bases between them. CDR1 is SGHNT and CDR2 is YYREEE in the germline V gene (reference sequence). The CDR3 sequence is CASSLAGANEKLFF. The CDR3 coding sequence is TGTGCCAGCAGCTTGGCAGGGGCTAATGAAAAACTGTTTTTT.

The chain combines TRBV2 with TRBJ1-5; TRBD1 matches 7 bases. With 11 bases clipped from V and 3 bases from J, the junction kept 4 bases outside the gene matches. The CDR3 is 12 amino acids. CDR1 SNHLY and CDR2 FYNNEI come from the germline V gene. CDR3 in amino acids: CAGGTANQPQHF. CDR3 sequence (DNA): TGTGCCGGAGGGACAGCCAATCAGCCCCAGCATTTT.

The count of this clone is one. The chain recombines TRBV6-4 with TRBJ2-1; 12 bases match TRBD2. Germline V CDR1 and CDR2: MRHNA, SNTAGT. V shed 5 bases, J shed 8 bases, and the junction held 4 bases outside the gene matches. The CDR3 has 14 residues. The CDR3 loop is CASSRLAGADEQFF. The CDR3 nucleotides are TGTGCCAGCAGTCGACTAGCGGGGGCGGATGAGCAGTTCTTC.

This chain connects TRBV2 to TRBJ2-2; D remains ambiguous. The germline V gene has CDR1 SNHLY and CDR2 FYNNEI. The CDR3 covers 15 residues. The V end was cut by 4 bases, the J end by 0 bases, with 9 bases between. The CDR3: CASSVEHANTGELFF. In DNA, the CDR3 is TGTGCCAGCAGTGTGGAGCACGCGAACACCGGGGAGCTGTTTTTT.

This chain links TRBV4-1 with TRBJ2-2, with D uncertain. V was pared by 1 base and J by 7 bases, with 7 bases between. Germline V gene data show CDR1 as MGHRA and CDR2 as YSYEKL. The CDR3 runs to 13 residues. CDR3 sequence: CASSQGIGGELFF. The DNA of the CDR3 is TGCGCCAGCAGCCAAGGTATCGGCGGGGAGCTGTTTTTT.

The V and J genes are TRBV4-1 and TRBJ2-7, with D perhaps TRBD1 (5 bases). V shed 4 bases and J shed 2 bases, with 15 bases lying between them. CDR1 is MGHRA and CDR2 is YSYEKL in the germline V gene. The CDR3 is 15 amino acids. This CDR3 is CASSPPGQGPYEQYF. The CDR3 nucleotides read TGCGCCAGCAGCCCCCCTGGGCAGGGTCCCTACGAGCAGTACTTC.

The J gene is TRBJ2-5, the V gene TRBV9; 12 bases agree with TRBD2. The CDR3 loop spans 14 amino acids. CDR1 and CDR2 (germline): SGDLS, YYNGEE. Germline trimming cut 4 bases from V and 4 bases from J; bases unmatched to any gene: 2. The CDR3 sequence is CASSPGLAGETQYF. In DNA, the CDR3 is TGTGCCAGCAGCCCGGGACTAGCGGGAGAGACCCAGTACTTC.

The chain has TRBV7-6 and TRBJ1-1, with no clear D. Germline loops: CDR1 SGHVS, CDR2 FNYEAQ. CDR3 length equals 13 residues. Trimming pared 3 bases from V and 1 base from J, leaving 6 bases between. CDR3 sequence reads: CASSLAGNTEAFF. CDR3 DNA sequence: TGTGCCAGCAGCTTGGCAGGGAACACTGAAGCTTTCTTT.

The chain recombines TRBV19 with TRBJ1-5; a weak D match, TRBD1 (5 bases). The CDR3 loop spans 15 amino acids. V lost 2 bases to trimming and J lost 5 bases, with 13 bases between them. The germline V gene has CDR1 LNHDA and CDR2 SQIVND (reference sequence). In DNA, the CDR3 is TGTGCCAGTAGTATACAGGGTGGGGCACATCAGCCCCAGCATTTT. Translation gives CASSIQGGAHQPQHF.

J is TRBJ2-3 and V is TRBV19; 11 bases are a match to TRBD2. The CDR3 is 15 amino acids. The V gene's germline CDR1 is LNHDA and CDR2 SQIVND (reference sequence). Unmatched junction bases numbered 4, after V lost 6 bases and J lost 2 bases. CDR3 amino acids: CASRKLAGVTDTQYF. The CDR3 DNA reads TGTGCCAGTAGGAAACTAGCGGGAGTCACAGATACGCAGTATTTT.

The chain recombines TRBV5-1 with TRBJ2-3; tentative D call: TRBD2 (6 bases). In germline, CDR1 is SGHRS, CDR2 YFSETQ. The CDR3 is 13 amino acids. Trimming removed 4 bases at V and 5 bases at J, with 11 bases between. The chain's CDR3 is CASSTGTQDTQYF. Here the CDR3 DNA reads TGCGCCAGCAGCACGGGGACTCAAGATACGCAGTATTTT.

This clone was recorded many times. The chain joins TRBV19 to TRBJ2-4, with TRBD1 matching 8 bases. The ends lost 5 bases at V and 4 bases at J; junction bases unmatched: 10. CDR1 is LNHDA, CDR2 SQIVND, per germline (reference sequence). CDR3 length: 16 residues. CDR3: CASSPDRGGGKNIQYF. The CDR3 region has the DNA TGTGCCAGTAGTCCAGACAGGGGAGGCGGAAAAAACATTCAGTACTTC. The variable domain in full, completed from reference TRBV19 and TRBJ2-4, reads DGGITQSPKYLFRKEGQNVTLSCEQNLNHDAMYWYRQDPGQGLRLIYYSQIVNDFQKGDIAEGYSVSREKKESFPLTVTSAQKNPTAFYLCASSPDRGGGKNIQYFGAGTRLSVL.

The DNA for the CDR3 is TGTGCCATCAGCGCCCTCGACAGGGGAGCTAACTATGGCTACACCTTC. It yields the protein CAISALDRGANYGYTF. The V call is TRBV10-3, the J call TRBJ1-2, with 8 bases aligning to TRBD1. The germline V gene encodes CDR1 ENHRY and CDR2 SYGVKD. The ends lost 6 bases at V and 0 bases at J; junction bases unmatched: 9. The CDR3 extends over 16 amino acids.

The chain carries TRBV5-4 and TRBJ2-1; perhaps TRBD2 as D (6 bases). The V gene lost 4 bases and the J gene lost 11 bases, with 19 bases spanning the gap. Per the germline V gene, CDR1 is SGHNT and CDR2 is YYREEE (reference sequence). CDR3 length: 14 amino acids. CDR3 DNA sequence: TGTGCCAGCAGCCAAGGGACTGATCCGGAAAAGCAGTTCTTC. Its translation: CASSQGTDPEKQFF.

The chain has TRBV10-3 and TRBJ2-3; TRBD2 aligns across 11 bases. The CDR3 is 17 amino acids. Germline assignment: CDR1 ENHRY and CDR2 SYGVKD. With V trimmed by 4 bases and J by 1 base, 7 bases remained unmatched. CDR3 sequence reads: CAISGGTSGSGTDTQYF. CDR3 DNA: TGTGCCATCAGTGGGGGCACTAGCGGGAGTGGCACAGATACGCAGTATTTT.

The chain couples TRBV11-1 to TRBJ1-1, with D uncertain. Trimming shortened V by 4 bases and J by 4 bases, and 19 bases separated the two germline ends. Germline CDR1 is SGHAT and CDR2 is FQDESV (reference sequence). The CDR3 covers 16 residues. This CDR3 reads CASSYAPISSGTEAFF. In nucleotides, the CDR3 is TGTGCCAGCAGCTACGCTCCTATCTCGAGCGGCACTGAAGCTTTCTTT.